Here is one T cell receptor (beta chain) with its context. The data derive from a study of blood T cell repertoires in COVID-19. Background on the study: From T cells, B-cell-depleted T cells, or PBMCs came the material, which was cDNA or gDNA.

Authors' processing steps: Estimated nucleated cell counts came from reference gene primer amplification. Here immunoSEQ multiplex PCR was the method, and the copy in TCRdb shows in-frame clones only, minus some. The V and J calls and clone size were taken over from that table, and D and trimming were inferred from the DNA. The table lists 250,000 to 350,000 clones, 80% to 90% of them singletons. The specimen was peripheral blood. This TCR derives from a woman aged 25-40 years with active or convalescent COVID-19.

The CDR3 DNA is TGTGCCAGCAGCGTAGAGTCTCGGTCCTACGAGCAGTACTTC. Amino acids: CASSVESRSYEQYF. This rearrangement joins TRBV9 to TRBJ2-7; D ambiguous. CDR1 SGDLS and CDR2 YYNGEE come from the germline V gene. V lost 0 bases to trimming and J lost 1 base, with 8 bases between them. The CDR3 is made up of 14 amino acids.